Below, 15 T cell receptor beta chains from the same sample are listed, as sequenced in a study of shared clonotypes between healthy human individuals. The data were produced by immunoSEQ multiplex PCR, yet TCRdb's version contains in-frame clones alone and is incomplete. The sample contains about 2.5 million clones, just under 95% of which appear only once. The sequenced sample consisted of naive CD4+ T cells from PBMCs. Subset of the sample: CD45RA+ positively selected. The receptors here all came from a man younger than 35 in good health. Some clones in this sample may be carry-over from other donors' samples.

The chain has TRBV15 and TRBJ2-4; D is unresolved. Trimming shortened V by 1 base and J by 0 bases, and 7 bases separated the two germline ends. Per germline, CDR1 LNHNV and CDR2 YYDKDF (reference sequence). The CDR3 totals 15 residues. Here the CDR3 reads CATSRVNIAKNIQYF. In DNA form, the CDR3 reads TGTGCCACCAGCAGAGTTAACATAGCCAAAAACATTCAGTACTTC.

The chain links TRBV5-1 to TRBJ1-3; 8 bases line up with TRBD1. This CDR3 contains 16 residues. V shed 4 bases and J 0 bases; nucleotides not matched to a gene: 6. The germline gives CDR1 SGHRS, CDR2 YFSETQ. CDR3 bases: TGCGCCAGCAGCCACGAAGGGACAGGCTCTGGAAACACCATATATTTT. This encodes CASSHEGTGSGNTIYF.

The V gene is TRBV6-6, the J gene TRBJ1-2; no clear D gene. Germline V gene sequence: CDR1 MNHNY, CDR2 SVGAGI (reference sequence). The CDR3 is made up of 15 amino acids. Between the trimmed V and J ends, which lost 4 bases and 4 bases, there was a span of 16 bases. The CDR3 nucleotides read TGTGCCAGCAGTTCAAAGGTACAGCCCTTCTATGGCTACACCTTC. Protein sequence: CASSSKVQPFYGYTF.

The chain has TRBV28 and TRBJ2-6; 9 bases match TRBD2. The CDR3 extends over 19 amino acids. From germline, CDR1 is MDHEN and CDR2 SYDVKM. After removal of 5 bases from V and 4 bases from J, the junction contained 15 bases not matched to a gene. The CDR3 loop is CASSTLLVAGVEGANVLTF. The CDR3 DNA follows: TGTGCCAGCAGTACCCTGTTAGTAGCGGGAGTGGAAGGGGCCAACGTCCTGACTTTC.

The J gene is TRBJ2-2, the V gene TRBV15; D gene unclear. V lost 6 bases and J 0 bases, leaving 17 bases between the germline ends. Germline-derived CDR1 and CDR2 are LNHNV and YYDKDF (reference sequence). CDR3 length equals 17 residues. The CDR3 nucleotides are TGTGCCACCAGGCTGGACCTGCGGATTACGAACACCGGGGAGCTGTTTTTT. Translation gives CATRLDLRITNTGELFF. Drawing the rest from reference TRBV15 and TRBJ2-2, the complete variable domain is DAMVIQNPRYQVTQFGKPVTLSCSQTLNHNVMYWYQQKSSQAPKLLFHYYDKDFNNEADTPDNFQSRRPNTSFCFLDIRSPGLGDTAMYLCATRLDLRITNTGELFFGEGSRLTVL.

This chain uses TRBV5-1 with TRBJ2-3; 10 nucleotides agree with TRBD2. Trimming took 0 bases from V and 4 from J; bases not matched to a gene: 8. This CDR3 is 17 amino acids long. CDR1 is SGHRS, CDR2 YFSETQ, per germline. The CDR3 DNA reads as TGCGCCAGCAGCTTGGGATCCCTAGCGGGAGTACCAGATACGCAGTATTTT. It codes for CASSLGSLAGVPDTQYF.

The chain couples TRBV5-1 to TRBJ1-2; no clear D gene. The germline V gene has CDR1 SGHRS and CDR2 YFSETQ. This CDR3 has 15 residues. V lost 0 bases to trimming and J lost 7 bases, with 16 bases between them. The CDR3 sequence is CASSLGAGEGSGYTF. As DNA, the CDR3 is TGCGCCAGCAGCTTGGGGGCCGGGGAAGGGAGTGGCTACACCTTC. Full variable domain (outside the CDR3, taken from reference TRBV5-1 and TRBJ1-2): KAGVTQTPRYLIKTRGQQVTLSCSPISGHRSVSWYQQTPGQGLQFLFEYFSETQRNKGNFPGRFSGRQFSNSRSEMNVSTLELGDSALYLCASSLGAGEGSGYTFGSGTRLTVV.

On this clone: Distinct nucleotide sequences in the sample also encode this CDR3. The chain combines TRBV28 with TRBJ2-7; D is undetermined. V lost 8 bases to trimming and J lost 1 base, with 12 bases between them. The germline V gene encodes CDR1 MDHEN and CDR2 SYDVKM. This CDR3 comprises 13 residues. As DNA, the CDR3 is TGTGCCAGCTCCGGTTCCCCATCCTACGAGCAGTACTTC. As protein: CASSGSPSYEQYF. Filled out from reference TRBV28 and TRBJ2-7, the complete variable domain reads DVKVTQSSRYLVKRTGEKVFLECVQDMDHENMFWYRQDPGLGLRLIYFSYDVKMKEKGDIPEGYSVSREKKERFSLILESASTNQTSMYLCASSGSPSYEQYFGPGTRLTVT.

The chain employs TRBV19 and TRBJ1-1; a possible D gene is TRBD1 (6 bases). CDR1 is LNHDA and CDR2 is SQIVND in the germline V gene (reference sequence). This CDR3 contains 14 residues. With 7 bases removed from V and 1 base from J, the gap between germline ends came to 13 bases. CDR3 coding DNA: TGTGCCAGTAAACCCCAGGGGACGAACACTGAAGCTTTCTTT. The encoded protein is CASKPQGTNTEAFF. Full variable domain (rest looked up from reference TRBV19 and TRBJ1-1): DGGITQSPKYLFRKEGQNVTLSCEQNLNHDAMYWYRQDPGQGLRLIYYSQIVNDFQKGDIAEGYSVSREKKESFPLTVTSAQKNPTAFYLCASKPQGTNTEAFFGQGTRLTVV.

This clone was seen a single time. The rearrangement joins TRBV6-5 to TRBJ2-5; D gene unclear. Germline V gene lookup returns CDR1 MNHEY and CDR2 SVGAGI. The ends were cut back, 5 bases at V and 5 bases at J, with 18 bases in the middle. The CDR3 sequence is 15 residues long. The CDR3 is CASSGYGQPTETQYF. For the CDR3, the DNA is TGTGCCAGCAGTGGATATGGGCAGCCCACGGAGACCCAGTACTTC.

V usage is TRBV5-4 and J usage is TRBJ2-7; TRBD2 matches at 8 bases. Germline-derived CDR1 and CDR2 are SGHNT and YYREEE (reference sequence). Germline trimming cut 2 bases from V and 6 bases from J; bases unmatched to any gene: 10. This CDR3 comprises 15 residues. The DNA of the CDR3 is TGTGCCAGCAGCTTAACCGGGAGGGAAGCCCGCGAGCAGTACTTC. Its translation: CASSLTGREAREQYF. Combining the CDR3 with reference TRBV5-4 and TRBJ2-7 gives the whole variable domain ETGVTQSPTHLIKTRGQQVTLRCSSQSGHNTVSWYQQALGQGPQFIFQYYREEENGRGNFPPRFSGLQFPNYSSELNVNALELDDSALYLCASSLTGREAREQYFGPGTRLTVT.

The rearrangement links TRBV5-6 to TRBJ2-7; perhaps D is TRBD1 or TRBD2 (5 bases each). Between the trimmed V and J ends, which lost 4 bases and 9 bases, there was a span of 20 bases. Looked up from germline, CDR1 is SGHDT and CDR2 is YYEEEE. This CDR3 is 14 amino acids long. The CDR3 protein is CASSPTGTHSMQYF. The CDR3 DNA follows: TGTGCCAGCAGCCCAACCGGGACCCATAGTATGCAGTACTTC.

The chain combines TRBV5-1 with TRBJ1-2; 8 positions agree with TRBD1. The CDR3 extends over 15 amino acids. Germline V lookup: CDR1 SGHRS, CDR2 YFSETQ. V shed 0 bases, J shed 7 bases, and the junction held 8 bases outside the gene matches. This CDR3 is CASSLGRQGAGGYTF. CDR3 coding DNA: TGCGCCAGCAGCTTGGGGCGGCAGGGGGCCGGTGGCTACACCTTC.

The genes are TRBV5-1 and TRBJ1-1; possible D gene TRBD1, 6 bases. The CDR3 is made up of 16 amino acids. The germline V gene has CDR1 SGHRS and CDR2 YFSETQ. V lost 0 bases, J lost 5 bases, and 17 bases lay in between. CDR3 loop: CASSLGFQGSKTEAFF. The CDR3 DNA follows: TGCGCCAGCAGCTTGGGGTTCCAGGGGAGTAAGACTGAAGCTTTCTTT.

This chain connects TRBV28 to TRBJ2-5; no reliable D call. CDR1 and CDR2 from the germline V gene are MDHEN and SYDVKM. V shed 2 bases and J shed 1 base, with 5 bases lying between them. The CDR3 sequence is 13 residues long. Here the CDR3 reads CASSLPRQETQYF. In nucleotides, the CDR3 is TGTGCCAGCAGTTTACCCCGCCAAGAGACCCAGTACTTC.